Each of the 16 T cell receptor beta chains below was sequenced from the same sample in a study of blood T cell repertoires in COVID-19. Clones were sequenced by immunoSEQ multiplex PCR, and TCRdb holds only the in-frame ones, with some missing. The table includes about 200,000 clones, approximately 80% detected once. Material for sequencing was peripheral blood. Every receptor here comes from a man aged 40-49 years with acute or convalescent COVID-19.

DNA for the CDR3: TGTGCCAGCAGTGACGAGAATCAGCCCCAGCATTTT. Residues: CASSDENQPQHF. V is TRBV2 and J is TRBJ1-5; D is uncertain. V was pared by 3 bases and J by 4 bases, with 4 bases between. Per germline, CDR1 SNHLY and CDR2 FYNNEI. The CDR3 is made up of 12 amino acids.

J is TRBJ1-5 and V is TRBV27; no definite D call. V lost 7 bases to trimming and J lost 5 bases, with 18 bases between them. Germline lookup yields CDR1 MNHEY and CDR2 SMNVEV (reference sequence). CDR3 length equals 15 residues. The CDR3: CASKGGPGYDQPQHF. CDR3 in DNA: TGTGCCAGCAAGGGAGGACCGGGCTATGATCAGCCCCAGCATTTT.

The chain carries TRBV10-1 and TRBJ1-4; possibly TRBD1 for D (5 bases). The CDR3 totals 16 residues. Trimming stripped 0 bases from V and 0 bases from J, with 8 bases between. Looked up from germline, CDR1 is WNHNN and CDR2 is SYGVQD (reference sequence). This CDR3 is CASSESQAATNEKLFF. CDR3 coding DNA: TGCGCCAGCAGTGAGTCACAGGCTGCAACTAATGAAAAACTGTTTTTT.

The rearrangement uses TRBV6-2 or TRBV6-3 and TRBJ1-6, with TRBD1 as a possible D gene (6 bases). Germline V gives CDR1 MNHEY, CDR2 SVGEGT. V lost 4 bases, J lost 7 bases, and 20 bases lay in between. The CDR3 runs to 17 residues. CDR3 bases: TGTGCCAGCAGTTCCACGGCCCAGGGGTTTCGGAATTCACCCCTCCACTTT. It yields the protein CASSSTAQGFRNSPLHF.

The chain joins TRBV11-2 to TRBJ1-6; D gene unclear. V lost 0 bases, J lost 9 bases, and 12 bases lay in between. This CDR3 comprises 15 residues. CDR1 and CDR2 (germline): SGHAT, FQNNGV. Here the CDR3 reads CASSLEGGKGSPLHF. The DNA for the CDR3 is TGTGCCAGCAGCTTAGAGGGAGGGAAGGGTTCACCCCTCCACTTT.

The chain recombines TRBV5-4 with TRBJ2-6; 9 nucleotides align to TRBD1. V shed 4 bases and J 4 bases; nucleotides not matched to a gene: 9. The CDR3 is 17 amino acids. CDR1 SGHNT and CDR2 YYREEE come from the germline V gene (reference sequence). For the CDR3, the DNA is TGTGCCAGCAGCCCACCCGGGACAGGGTGGGGGGCCAACGTCCTGACTTTC. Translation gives CASSPPGTGWGANVLTF.

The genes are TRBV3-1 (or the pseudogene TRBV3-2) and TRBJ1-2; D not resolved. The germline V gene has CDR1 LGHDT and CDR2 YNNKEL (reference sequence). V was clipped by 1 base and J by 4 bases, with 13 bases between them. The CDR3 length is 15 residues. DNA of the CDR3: TGTGCCAGCAGCCAAGTACCACAGCCCTCCTATGGCTACACCTTC. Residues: CASSQVPQPSYGYTF.

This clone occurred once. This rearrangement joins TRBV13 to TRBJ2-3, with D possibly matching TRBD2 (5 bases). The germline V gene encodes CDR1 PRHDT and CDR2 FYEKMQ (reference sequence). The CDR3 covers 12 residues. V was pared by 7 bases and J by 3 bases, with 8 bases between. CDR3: CASTGLTDTQYF. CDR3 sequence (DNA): TGTGCCAGCACGGGGTTGACAGATACGCAGTATTTT.

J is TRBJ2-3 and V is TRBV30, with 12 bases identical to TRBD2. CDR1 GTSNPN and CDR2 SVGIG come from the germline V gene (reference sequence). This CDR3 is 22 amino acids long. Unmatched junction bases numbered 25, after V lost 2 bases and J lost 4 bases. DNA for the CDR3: TGTGCCTGGAGTAGGGTGATGGGGGGACGTGGACTAGCGGGAATAGCAGCAGATACGCAGTATTTT. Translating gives CAWSRVMGGRGLAGIAADTQYF.

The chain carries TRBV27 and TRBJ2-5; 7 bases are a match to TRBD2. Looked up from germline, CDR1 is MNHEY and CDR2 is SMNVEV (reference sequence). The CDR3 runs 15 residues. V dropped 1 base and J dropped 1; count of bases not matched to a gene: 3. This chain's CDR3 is CASSLWGGSQETQYF. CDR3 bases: TGTGCCAGCAGTTTATGGGGCGGGAGCCAAGAGACCCAGTACTTC.

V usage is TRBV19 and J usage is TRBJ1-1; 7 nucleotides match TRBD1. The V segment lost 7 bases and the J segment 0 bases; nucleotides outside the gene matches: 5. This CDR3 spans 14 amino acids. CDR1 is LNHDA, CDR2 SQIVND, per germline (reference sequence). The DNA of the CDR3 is TGTGCCAGTATCCACAGGGGTCTGAACACTGAAGCTTTCTTT. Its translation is CASIHRGLNTEAFF.

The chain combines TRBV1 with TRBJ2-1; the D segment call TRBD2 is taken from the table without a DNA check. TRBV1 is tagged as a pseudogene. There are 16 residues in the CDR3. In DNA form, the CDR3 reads TGCACCAGCAGCCAAGGGTTTCTAGCGGACAACAATGAGCAGTTCTTC. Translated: CTSSQGFLADNNEQFF.

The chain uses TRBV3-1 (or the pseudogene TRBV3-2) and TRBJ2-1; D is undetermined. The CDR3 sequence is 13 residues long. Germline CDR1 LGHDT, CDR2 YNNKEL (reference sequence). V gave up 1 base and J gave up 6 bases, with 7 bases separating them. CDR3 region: CASSQGRFNEQFF. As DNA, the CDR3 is TGTGCCAGCAGCCAAGGCAGGTTCAATGAGCAGTTCTTC.

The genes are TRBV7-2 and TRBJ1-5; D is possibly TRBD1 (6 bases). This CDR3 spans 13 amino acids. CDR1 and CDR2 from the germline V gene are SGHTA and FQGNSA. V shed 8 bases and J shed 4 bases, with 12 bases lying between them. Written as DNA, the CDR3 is TGTGCCAGCCGTAGGACAGTGAATCAGCCCCAGCATTTT. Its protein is CASRRTVNQPQHF.

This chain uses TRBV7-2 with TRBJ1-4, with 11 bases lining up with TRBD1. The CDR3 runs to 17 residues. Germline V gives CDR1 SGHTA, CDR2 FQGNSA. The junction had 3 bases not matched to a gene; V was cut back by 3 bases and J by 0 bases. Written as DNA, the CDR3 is TGTGCCAGCAGCTTCCCGGGACAGGGGGCAACTAATGAAAAACTGTTTTTT. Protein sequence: CASSFPGQGATNEKLFF.

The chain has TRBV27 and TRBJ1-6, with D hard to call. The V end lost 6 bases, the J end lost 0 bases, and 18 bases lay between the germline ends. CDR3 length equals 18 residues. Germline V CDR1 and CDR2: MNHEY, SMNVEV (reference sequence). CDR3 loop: CASRILGDSSSYNSPLHF. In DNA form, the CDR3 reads TGTGCCAGCAGGATCCTCGGGGATTCGAGCTCCTATAATTCACCCCTCCACTTT.